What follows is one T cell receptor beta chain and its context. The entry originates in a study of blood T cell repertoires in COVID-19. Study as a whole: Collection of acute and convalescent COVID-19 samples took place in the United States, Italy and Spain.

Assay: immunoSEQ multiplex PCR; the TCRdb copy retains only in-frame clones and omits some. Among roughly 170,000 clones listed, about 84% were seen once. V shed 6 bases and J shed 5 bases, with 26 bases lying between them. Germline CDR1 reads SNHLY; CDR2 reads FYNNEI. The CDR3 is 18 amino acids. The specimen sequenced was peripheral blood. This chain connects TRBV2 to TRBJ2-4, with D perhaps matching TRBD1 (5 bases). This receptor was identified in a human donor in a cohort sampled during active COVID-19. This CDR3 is CASSETRVAQGVQNIQYF. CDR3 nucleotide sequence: TGTGCCAGCAGCGAGACCAGGGTGGCCCAAGGGGTTCAAAACATTCAGTACTTC. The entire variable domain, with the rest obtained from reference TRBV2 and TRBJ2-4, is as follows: EPEVTQTPSHQVTQMGQEVILRCVPISNHLYFYWYRQILGQKVEFLVSFYNNEISEKSEIFDDQFSVERPDGSNFTLKIRSTKLEDSAMYFCASSETRVAQGVQNIQYFGAGTRLSVL.